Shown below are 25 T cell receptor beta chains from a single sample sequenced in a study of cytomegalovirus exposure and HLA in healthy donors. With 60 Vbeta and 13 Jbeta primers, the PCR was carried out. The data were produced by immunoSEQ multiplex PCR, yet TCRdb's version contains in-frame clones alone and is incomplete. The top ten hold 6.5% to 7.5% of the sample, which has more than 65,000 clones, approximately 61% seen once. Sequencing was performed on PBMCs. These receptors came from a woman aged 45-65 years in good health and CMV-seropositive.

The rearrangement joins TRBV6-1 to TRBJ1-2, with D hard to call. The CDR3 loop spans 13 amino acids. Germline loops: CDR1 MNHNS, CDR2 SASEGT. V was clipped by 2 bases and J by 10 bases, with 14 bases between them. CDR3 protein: CASSEPGRNDYTF. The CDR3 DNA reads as TGTGCCAGCAGTGAACCAGGCAGAAACGACTACACCTTC.

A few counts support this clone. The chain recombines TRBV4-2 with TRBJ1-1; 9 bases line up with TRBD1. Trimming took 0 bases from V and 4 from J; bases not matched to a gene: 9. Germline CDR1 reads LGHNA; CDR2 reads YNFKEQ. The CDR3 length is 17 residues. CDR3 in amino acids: CASSQDWGQGSITEAFF. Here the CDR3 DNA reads TGTGCCAGCAGCCAAGATTGGGGACAGGGCTCGATCACTGAAGCTTTCTTT.

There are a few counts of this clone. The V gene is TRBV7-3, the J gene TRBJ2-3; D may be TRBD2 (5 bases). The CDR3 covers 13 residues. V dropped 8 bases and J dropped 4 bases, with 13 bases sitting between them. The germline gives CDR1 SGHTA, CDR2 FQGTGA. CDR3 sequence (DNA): TGTGCCAGCGGGCTAGCAGTTTCAGATACGCAGTATTTT. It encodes CASGLAVSDTQYF.

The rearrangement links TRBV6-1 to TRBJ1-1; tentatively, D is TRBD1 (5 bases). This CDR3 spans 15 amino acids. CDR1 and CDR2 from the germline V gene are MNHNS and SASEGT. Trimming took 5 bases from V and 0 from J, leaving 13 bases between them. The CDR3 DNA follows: TGTGCCAGCAGTCTTCTAGACAGACTGAACACTGAAGCTTTCTTT. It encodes CASSLLDRLNTEAFF.

CDR3 amino acids: CASSLVSEETQYF. CDR3 nucleotide sequence: TGCGCCAGCAGCTTGGTGTCAGAAGAGACCCAGTACTTC. The chain recombines TRBV5-1 with TRBJ2-5; no clear D gene. This CDR3 contains 13 residues. Germline lookup yields CDR1 SGHRS and CDR2 YFSETQ. V was trimmed by 0 bases and J by 3 bases, leaving 6 bases between them.

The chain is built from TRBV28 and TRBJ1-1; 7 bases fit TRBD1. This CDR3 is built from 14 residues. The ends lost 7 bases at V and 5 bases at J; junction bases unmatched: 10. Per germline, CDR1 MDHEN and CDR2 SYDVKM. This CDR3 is CASKTPQGRTEAFF. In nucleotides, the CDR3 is TGTGCCAGCAAGACCCCACAGGGGCGGACTGAAGCTTTCTTT.

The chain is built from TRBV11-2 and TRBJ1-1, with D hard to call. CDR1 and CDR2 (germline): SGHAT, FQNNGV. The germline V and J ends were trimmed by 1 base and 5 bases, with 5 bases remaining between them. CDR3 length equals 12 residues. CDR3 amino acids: CASSLVTTEAFF. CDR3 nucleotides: TGTGCCAGCAGCTTAGTTACAACTGAAGCTTTCTTT.

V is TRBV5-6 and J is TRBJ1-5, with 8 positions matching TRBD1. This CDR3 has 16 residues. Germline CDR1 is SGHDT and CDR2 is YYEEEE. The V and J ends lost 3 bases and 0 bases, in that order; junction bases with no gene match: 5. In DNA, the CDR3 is TGTGCCAGCAGCTCCGGGACAGGAGATAGCAATCAGCCCCAGCATTTT. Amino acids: CASSSGTGDSNQPQHF. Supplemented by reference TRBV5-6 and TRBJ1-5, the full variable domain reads DAGVTQSPTHLIKTRGQQVTLRCSPKSGHDTVSWYQQALGQGPQFIFQYYEEEERQRGNFPDRFSGHQFPNYSSELNVNALLLGDSALYLCASSSGTGDSNQPQHFGDGTRLSIL.

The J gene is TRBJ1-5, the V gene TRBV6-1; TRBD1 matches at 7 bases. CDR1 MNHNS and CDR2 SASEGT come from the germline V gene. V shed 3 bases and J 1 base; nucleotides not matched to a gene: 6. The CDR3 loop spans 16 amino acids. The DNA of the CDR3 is TGTGCCAGCAGTGACAACAGGGGACCAAGCAATCAGCCCCAGCATTTT. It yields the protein CASSDNRGPSNQPQHF.

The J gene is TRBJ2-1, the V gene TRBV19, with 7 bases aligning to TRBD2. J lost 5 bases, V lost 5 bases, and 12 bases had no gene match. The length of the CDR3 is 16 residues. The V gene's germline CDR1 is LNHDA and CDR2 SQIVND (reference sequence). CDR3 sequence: CASSGTLSGGNNEQFF. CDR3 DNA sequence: TGTGCCAGTAGTGGGACTTTGTCGGGGGGAAACAATGAGCAGTTCTTC.

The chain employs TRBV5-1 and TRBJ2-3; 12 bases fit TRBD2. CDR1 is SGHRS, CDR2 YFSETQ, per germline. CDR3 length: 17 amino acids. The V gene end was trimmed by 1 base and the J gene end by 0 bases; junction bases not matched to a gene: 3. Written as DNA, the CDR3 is TGCGCCAGCAGCTTGTCTACTAGCGGGGGGAGCACAGATACGCAGTATTTT. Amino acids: CASSLSTSGGSTDTQYF.

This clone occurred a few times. DNA of the CDR3: TGTGCCAGCAGCGTAGCTACTGGGACAGGGCTAGCCAAAAACATTCAGTACTTC. This encodes CASSVATGTGLAKNIQYF. The chain combines TRBV9 with TRBJ2-4; 9 bases align to TRBD1. The CDR3 runs to 18 residues. Germline V gene lookup returns CDR1 SGDLS and CDR2 YYNGEE. The J segment lost 0 bases and the V segment lost 0 bases, leaving 7 bases of the junction unmatched.

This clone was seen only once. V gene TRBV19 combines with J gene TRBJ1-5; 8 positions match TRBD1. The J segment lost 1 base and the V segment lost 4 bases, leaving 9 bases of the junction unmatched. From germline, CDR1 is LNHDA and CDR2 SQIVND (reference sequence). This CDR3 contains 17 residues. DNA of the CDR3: TGTGCCAGTAGTAAGGACAGGGAGGGCGTCAGCAATCAGCCCCAGCATTTT. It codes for CASSKDREGVSNQPQHF.

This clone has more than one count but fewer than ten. The CDR3 spells CASSVGGSGNTIYF. CDR3 coding DNA: TGTGCCAGCTCCGTTGGGGGGTCTGGAAACACCATATATTTT. V gene TRBV2 combines with J gene TRBJ1-3, with D possibly TRBD1 on 5 matching bases. The V and J ends lost 8 bases and 1 base respectively, with 12 bases between them. The CDR3 is 14 residues long. From germline, CDR1 is SNHLY and CDR2 FYNNEI.

The CDR3 sequence: CASSLLTGVNTEAFF. As DNA, the CDR3 is TGTGCCAGCTCCCTTCTGACAGGGGTGAACACTGAAGCTTTCTTT. V is TRBV18 and J is TRBJ1-1; TRBD1 matches at 8 bases. The junction had 6 bases not matched to a gene; V was cut back by 6 bases and J by 0 bases. Germline V gene lookup returns CDR1 KGHSH and CDR2 LQKENI. The CDR3 contains 15 residues.

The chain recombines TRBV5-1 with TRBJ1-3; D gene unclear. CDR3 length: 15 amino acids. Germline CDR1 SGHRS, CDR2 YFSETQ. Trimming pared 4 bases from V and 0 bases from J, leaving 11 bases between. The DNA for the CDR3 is TGCGCCAGCAGCCCCGGCGGCGGCTCTGGAAACACCATATATTTT. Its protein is CASSPGGGSGNTIYF.

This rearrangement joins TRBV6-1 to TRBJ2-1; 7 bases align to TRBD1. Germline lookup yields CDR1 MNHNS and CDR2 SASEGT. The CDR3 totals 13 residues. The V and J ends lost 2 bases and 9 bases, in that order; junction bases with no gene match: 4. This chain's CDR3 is CASSELGGTEQFF. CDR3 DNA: TGTGCCAGCAGTGAATTAGGGGGCACTGAGCAGTTCTTC.

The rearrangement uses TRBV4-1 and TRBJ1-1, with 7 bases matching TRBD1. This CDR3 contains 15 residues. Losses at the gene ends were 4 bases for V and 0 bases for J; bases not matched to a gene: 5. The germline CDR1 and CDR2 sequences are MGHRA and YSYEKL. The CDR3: CASSPKTGMNTEAFF. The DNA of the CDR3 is TGCGCCAGCAGCCCCAAGACAGGGATGAACACTGAAGCTTTCTTT.

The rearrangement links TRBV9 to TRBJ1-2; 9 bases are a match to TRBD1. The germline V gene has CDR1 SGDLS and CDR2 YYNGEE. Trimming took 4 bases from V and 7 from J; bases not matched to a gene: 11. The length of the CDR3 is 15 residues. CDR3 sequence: CASSPPTGGPGGYTF. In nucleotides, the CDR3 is TGTGCCAGCAGCCCCCCGACAGGGGGGCCTGGTGGCTACACCTTC.

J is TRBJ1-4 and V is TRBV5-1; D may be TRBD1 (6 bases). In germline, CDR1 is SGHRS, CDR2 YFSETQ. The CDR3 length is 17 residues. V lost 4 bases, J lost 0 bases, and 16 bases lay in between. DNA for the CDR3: TGCGCCAGCAGCCTCTCGACAGGAGTGACAACTAATGAAAAACTGTTTTTT. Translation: CASSLSTGVTTNEKLFF.

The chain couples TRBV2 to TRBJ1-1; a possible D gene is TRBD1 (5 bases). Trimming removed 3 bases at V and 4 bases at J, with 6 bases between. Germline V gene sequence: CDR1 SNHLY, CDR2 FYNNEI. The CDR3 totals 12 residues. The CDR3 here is CASSEQGTEAFF. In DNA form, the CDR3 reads TGTGCCAGCAGTGAGCAGGGCACTGAAGCTTTCTTT.

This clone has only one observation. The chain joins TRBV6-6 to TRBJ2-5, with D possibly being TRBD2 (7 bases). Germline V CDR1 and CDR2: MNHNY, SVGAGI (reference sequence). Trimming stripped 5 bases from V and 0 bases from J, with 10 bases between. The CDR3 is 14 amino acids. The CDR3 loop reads CASSRGGNQETQYF. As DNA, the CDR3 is TGTGCCAGCAGTAGGGGGGGGAACCAAGAGACCCAGTACTTC.

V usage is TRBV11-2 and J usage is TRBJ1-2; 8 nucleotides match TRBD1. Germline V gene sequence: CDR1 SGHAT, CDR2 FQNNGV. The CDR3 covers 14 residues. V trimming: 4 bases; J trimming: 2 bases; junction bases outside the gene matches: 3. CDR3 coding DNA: TGTGCCAGCAGCTCGCGACAGGGGAACTATGGCTACACCTTC. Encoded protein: CASSSRQGNYGYTF.

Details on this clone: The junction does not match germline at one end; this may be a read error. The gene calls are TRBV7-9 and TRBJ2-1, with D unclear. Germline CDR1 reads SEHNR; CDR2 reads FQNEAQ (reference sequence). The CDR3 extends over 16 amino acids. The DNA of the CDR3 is TGTTCCAGCAGCCCTTTAGATACTGGTTCCTACAATGAGCAGTTCTTC. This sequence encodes CSSSPLDTGSYNEQFF.

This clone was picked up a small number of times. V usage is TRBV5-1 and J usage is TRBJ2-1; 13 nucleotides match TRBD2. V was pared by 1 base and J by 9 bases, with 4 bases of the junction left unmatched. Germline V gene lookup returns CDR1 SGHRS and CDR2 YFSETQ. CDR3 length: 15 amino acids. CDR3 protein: CASSLTSGGDGEQFF. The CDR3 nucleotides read TGCGCCAGCAGCTTGACTAGCGGGGGGGACGGTGAGCAGTTCTTC. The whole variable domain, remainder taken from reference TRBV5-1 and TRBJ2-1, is KAGVTQTPRYLIKTRGQQVTLSCSPISGHRSVSWYQQTPGQGLQFLFEYFSETQRNKGNFPGRFSGRQFSNSRSEMNVSTLELGDSALYLCASSLTSGGDGEQFFGPGTRLTVL.